This passage covers 10 T cell receptor beta chains from one sample sequenced in a study of patients and donors after allogeneic stem cell transplantation. TCRdb re-analysed the RT-PCR reads in MiXCR, keeping a single row per CDR3 protein. The sample holds around 31,000 distinct CDR3 sequences; approximately 7% are singletons and the top ten take roughly 34%. Sequenced input: blood, either unsorted or a sorted T cell fraction (not recorded which). Receptor source: a human donor who was either an allogeneic HSCT recipient or a stem cell or donor lymphocyte infusion donor (not recorded which). It is not recorded whose cells these are; they may come from a transplant donor.

This clonotype was seen ten or more times. The V call is TRBV12-3 or TRBV12-4, the J call TRBJ2-6, with D uncertain. The CDR3 runs 16 residues. Trimming removed 6 bases from V and 0 bases from J, with 12 bases in between. The DNA for the CDR3 is TGTGCCAGCAGGCCAAGCCCGGGCTCTGGGGCCAACGTCCTGACTTTC. Its translation is CASRPSPGSGANVLTF.

J is TRBJ2-7 and V is TRBV5-8; no clear D. CDR3 size: 13 residues. From germline, CDR1 is SGHTS and CDR2 YDEGEE. Trimming took off 1 base at V and 3 bases at J, with 8 bases between the two ends. This chain's CDR3 is CASSLSEGYEQYF. The CDR3 region has the DNA TGTGCCAGCAGCTTGTCAGAAGGCTACGAGCAGTACTTC.

A few counts support this clonotype. CDR3 in DNA: TGTGCCAGCAGCTTATTATCCTTCGCTAGCGGGAGGGATAGGGAGACCCAGTACTTC. Its translation: CASSLLSFASGRDRETQYF. The chain combines TRBV11-2 with TRBJ2-5; 12 bases line up with TRBD2. V gave up 2 bases and J gave up 5 bases; unmatched junction bases: 15. CDR3 length equals 19 residues. Germline CDR1 is SGHAT and CDR2 is FQNNGV.

The chain employs TRBV5-1 and TRBJ2-6, with D maybe TRBD1 (5 bases). Trimming pared 0 bases from V and 2 bases from J, leaving 12 bases between. This CDR3 comprises 17 residues. In germline, CDR1 is SGHRS, CDR2 YFSETQ. The CDR3 region is CASSLEGASAGANVLTF. The CDR3 DNA reads as TGCGCCAGCAGCTTGGAAGGGGCCTCGGCTGGGGCCAACGTCCTGACTTTC.

The table lists this clonotype with many counts. This chain connects TRBV6-1 to TRBJ1-3, with D possibly TRBD1 on 5 matching bases. Looked up from germline, CDR1 is MNHNS and CDR2 is SASEGT. This CDR3 has 15 residues. V was clipped by 2 bases and J by 10 bases, with 18 bases between them. The CDR3 DNA reads as TGTGCCAGCAGTGAAAATTTCGGCCTTGGGGGTACCATATATTTT. This codes for CASSENFGLGGTIYF.

This clonotype was observed at least ten times. The chain has TRBV29-1 and TRBJ2-5, with 7 bases matching TRBD1. V lost 6 bases to trimming and J lost 5 bases; unmatched junction nucleotides: 3. The germline CDR1 and CDR2 sequences are SQVTM and ANQGSEA. The CDR3 runs to 11 residues. The CDR3 loop reads CSVQGDETQYF. In DNA, the CDR3 is TGCAGCGTGCAGGGGGACGAGACCCAGTACTTC.

This clonotype was picked up many times. The chain uses TRBV18 and TRBJ1-3, with D tentatively TRBD1 (5 bases). The CDR3 contains 16 residues. V dropped 0 bases and J dropped 3 bases, with 12 bases sitting between them. The germline gives CDR1 KGHSH, CDR2 LQKENI. CDR3 region: CASSPPGRAGGNTIYF. The CDR3 nucleotides read TGTGCCAGCTCACCACCGGGCAGGGCTGGTGGAAACACCATATATTTT. Combining the CDR3 with reference TRBV18 and TRBJ1-3 gives the whole variable domain NAGVMQNPRHLVRRRGQEARLRCSPMKGHSHVYWYRQLPEEGLKFMVYLQKENIIDESGMPKERFSAEFPKEGPSILRIQQVVRGDSAAYFCASSPPGRAGGNTIYFGEGSWLTVV.

This clonotype was seen ten or more times. V gene TRBV7-3 combines with J gene TRBJ2-2, with D perhaps TRBD2 (6 bases). The V and J ends lost 1 base and 5 bases respectively, with 14 bases between them. The CDR3 spans 16 residues. CDR1 and CDR2 from the germline V gene are SGHTA and FQGTGA. The CDR3 here is CASSLIGGAPTGELFF. Here the CDR3 DNA reads TGTGCCAGCAGCTTAATCGGAGGGGCGCCTACCGGGGAGCTGTTTTTT.

In this sample, this clonotype turned up a few times. The chain combines TRBV7-2 with TRBJ1-1, with TRBD1 identical over 7 bases. CDR3 length: 16 amino acids. Germline V gene data show CDR1 as SGHTA and CDR2 as FQGNSA. V was pared by 1 base and J by 1 base, with 6 bases of the junction left unmatched. DNA for the CDR3: TGTGCCAGCAGCTTAGGCCGTCACAGGGGGAACACTGAAGCTTTCTTT. It encodes CASSLGRHRGNTEAFF.

A note on this clonotype: This may be a read error: a much more frequent sequence differs by one nucleotide. This chain links TRBV24-1 with TRBJ2-1, with a weak D call TRBD2 (5 bases). CDR3 length equals 15 residues. Germline CDR1 KGHDR, CDR2 SFDVKD. This CDR3 is CTTSGAEAGYNEQFF. The DNA for the CDR3 is TGTACCACCAGTGGAGCGGAGGCGGGCTACAATGAGCAGTTCTTC.